This T cell receptor beta chain was profiled in a study of T cell responses to AZD1222 COVID-19 vaccine (dated by TCRdb to the early 2020s). Regarding the complete study: A total of roughly 240 trial participants underwent TCR sequencing, of whom some 210 received two doses of AZD1222 and some 25 received two doses of the MenACWY control vaccine. Enrollment into the trials was organized by age into subgroups of 18-55, 56-69 and 70-plus years, and those subgroups contained approximately 160, 26 and 62 TCR-sequenced participants, respectively. Broad study findings and their caveats: Conclusions about previously exposed vaccinees are limited because only five to seven AZD1222 recipients were SARS-CoV-2 seropositive at baseline. In the small 56-69-year group, the increase in depth fell short of significance, most likely because of low power. After two AZD1222 doses, both the breadth and the depth of spike-specific TCRs were significantly higher than at day 0 and than in MenACWY recipients. Reportedly, almost half of the unique spike-specific TCRs recognized epitopes lying outside the regions that are mutated in the B.1.351 and B.1.1.7 variants. Participants were mostly white British, with more females than males. The authors suggested clonal diversity may have been underestimated. Because no samples from the day 14 peak response were available, repertoires could be characterized only after the peak T cell response. The vaccine-associated CD4 TCRs covered the entire spike protein, and the dominant responses fell in regions 160-218 and 743-854.

The CDR3 regions of human TCRbeta chains were analyzed by immunosequencing. The study's own analysis went as follows. TCRs in the repertoires were compared against a reference library of SARS-CoV-2-specific TCRs that had been generated with the MIRA antigen-specificity platform. Breadth was defined as the fraction of unique TCRs that were SARS-CoV-2-associated. Depth was defined as the fraction of total T cells that were SARS-CoV-2-associated. Each spike-specific TCR was assigned to its reactive spike region and to a CD4 or CD8 class using the MIRA data. Log10-transformed breadth and depth values were compared by one-way ANOVA with Sidak's multiple comparisons tests. TCRdb mirrors the immuneACCESS table, restricted to in-frame sequences. Some clones are absent from its copies; in checked studies, under half trace to an unresolved V gene, and the reason for the others is unknown. The V and J calls and clone size are taken from that table; D and trimming were inferred from the DNA. The sample records about 140,000 clones, about 90% of which are singletons. The ten largest clones take up about 7.5% of the sample.

Worth noting for this clone: Its binding antigen is unknown. Base qualities are not at hand, and no much larger clone is one base apart.

Explained via the paper, the time point label denotes: about 28 days (+/-7) after the second vaccine dose. The sample's treatment or condition label, decoded: meningococcal conjugate vaccine given as trial control. Samples from vaccinated people were obtained from the UK trials COV001 and COV002, which included a single-blind randomized controlled phase 2/3 trial of AZD1222 (ChAdOx1 nCoV-19) in healthy adults. Trial participant PBMC samples were collected at day 0 and day 28 after the second dose for TCRbeta chain sequencing. This receptor was identified in an adult who received the MenACWY meningococcal vaccine as a control. Sequenced here: peripheral blood, sampled 28 days after the second dose of the MenACWY control vaccine.

The CDR3 in this case is CASSFPQLNQPQHF. The nucleotide sequence is given as TGTGCCAGCAGCTTCCCACAGCTTAATCAGCCCCAGCATTTT. The chain is made from TRBV7-2 and TRBJ1-5, with the D gene uncertain. Including cysteine and phenylalanine, the CDR3 has 14 amino acids. Of the read, only the CDR3 DNA is kept; its 42 bases are in frame from base 1. The trim is 3 bases for V and 4 bases for J, with a gap of 10 bases between the germline ends. Looking up the germline V gene yields CDR1 SGHTA and CDR2 FQGNSA.